This T cell receptor beta chain was sequenced in a study of OX40 agonist ivuxolimab in advanced cancers. About the full investigation: Ivuxolimab, which targeted the costimulatory receptor OX40 (CD134), was an agonistic, fully human IgG2 monoclonal antibody. Intravenous ivuxolimab was administered to patients every 2 weeks at six dose levels: 0.01, 0.1, 0.3, 1.5, 3 and 10 mg/kg. Among the approximately 50 dose-escalation patients, some 20 had hepatocellular carcinoma, about 15 melanoma, 9 renal cell carcinoma and 9 head and neck cancer. In the dose-escalation cohort, approximately 82% of patients were male, and the mean age was 60 years with a range of roughly 23 to 79. Patients were allowed to have had prior anti-PD-1, anti-PD-L1 or anti-CTLA-4 therapy, and less than 45% of the dose-escalation patients had previously received checkpoint inhibitors. Partial responses occurred in three dose-escalation patients: two with cutaneous melanoma and one with hepatocellular carcinoma. Peripheral TCRbeta sequencing aimed to test whether ivuxolimab altered TCR sequence diversity and caused clonal T-cell expansion. The monotherapy dose-escalation portion (N of about 49 patients) of the phase I ivuxolimab trial is reported in the paper.

A note on this clone: What this receptor recognizes is not known. Per-base qualities were not stored, and no clone one base away is much larger.

For sequencing of the TCRbeta CDR3 region, genomic DNA was extracted from the sorted cells. TCRbeta CDR3 regions were sequenced using the immunoSEQ Assay. This is the immuneACCESS table as TCRdb keeps it, with only in-frame sequences that have V and J called. A part of the clones is gone; compared with another copy, unresolved V genes explain less than half, and the rest is unexplained. The sample has 30,000 to 50,000 clones on record, about 89% of them singletons. The ten largest clones represent roughly 0.51% of the sample. Patients with autoimmune disease history or receiving systemic immunosuppression were excluded from the trial. Peripheral blood for TCR sequencing was drawn from every dose cohort at baseline, at cycle 4 day 1 and at cycle 7 day 1. Samples were obtained from an open-label, multicenter, first-in-human phase I dose-escalation trial of ivuxolimab. Adults with locally advanced or metastatic melanoma, renal cell, hepatocellular, or head and neck squamous cell carcinoma were enrolled in the trial. Before TCR sequencing, CD4+ T cells and CD8+ T cells from peripheral blood were sorted into separate populations.

General findings and caveats noted by the study authors: On average, CD8+ T cells showed more expanded clones than CD4+ T cells after ivuxolimab. In the 0.1-3.0 mg/kg groups, partial responders were among the patients with the lowest normalized peripheral clonal expansion, particularly in CD8+ T cells. At doses from 0.1 to 3.0 mg/kg, clonal expansion was seen in both CD4+ and CD8+ blood T cells between baseline and week 6. Antigen specificity was not determined for the clonally expanded peripheral T cells. Low levels of normalized T-cell clonal expansion were also seen in some nonresponding patients.

This clonotype was sampled from an adult with an advanced solid tumor such as melanoma, head and neck, liver or kidney cancer. The specimen comprised CD4+ or CD8+ T cells sorted from blood, sampled in a trial of the OX40 agonist ivuxolimab.

The DNA is as follows: TGTGCCAGTAGCCAACGATCCTATGGTGAGGAAAAACTGTTTTTT. Its protein reads: CASSQRSYGEEKLFF. Recombination joined TRBV19 with TRBJ1-4; no D gene is confidently identified. Inclusive of the bounding cysteine and phenylalanine, the CDR3 is 15 residues long. CDR3 DNA is the only sequence kept; it has 45 bases, read in frame from the first base. The trim is 6 bases for V and 8 bases for J, with a gap of 19 bases between the germline ends. Reading the germline V gene (reference sequence) gives CDR1 LNHDA and CDR2 SQIVND. Full variable domain (CDR3 extended with the reference TRBV19 and TRBJ1-4 proteins): DGGITQSPKYLFRKEGQNVTLSCEQNLNHDAMYWYRQDPGQGLRLIYYSQIVNDFQKGDIAEGYSVSREKKESFPLTVTSAQKNPTAFYLCASSQRSYGEEKLFFGSGTQLSVL.